The following is a TCR beta chain sequence with its context. Its antigen is not identified. Only in-frame clones appear in the TCRdb table, and some are missing; sequencing was by immunoSEQ multiplex PCR. The sample consists of approximately 190,000 clones, approximately 92% of them appearing once. This record belongs to a study of T cell responses to AZD1222 COVID-19 vaccine. Study-wide background: Both about-4-week and about-12-week second-dose recipients were combined. Study findings and constraints: Among vaccine-associated CD4 TCRs, coverage spanned spike, with dominance at 160-218 and 743-854. At study baseline, merely over 5 AZD1222 recipients were seropositive. Mostly white British, mostly female donors; authors suggested clonal diversity may be underestimated.

CDR3 size: 13 residues. The ends were cut back, 5 bases at V and 6 bases at J, with 12 bases in the middle. Germline-derived CDR1 and CDR2 are SGHRS and YFSETQ. This TCR was sampled from an adult in good health. The rearrangement joins TRBV5-1 to TRBJ1-5, with no clear D. The starting material was peripheral blood, obtained on day 0 of AZD1222 vaccination. CDR3 loop: CASRADFGQPQHF. Written as DNA, the CDR3 is TGCGCCAGCAGGGCGGATTTCGGTCAGCCCCAGCATTTT.